One sample yielded the 12 T cell receptor beta chains listed below, sequenced in a study of cytotoxic CD8 clonotypes in ibrutinib-treated CLL. Sequencing was performed with immunoSEQ multiplex PCR; in TCRdb, only in-frame clones are kept and a portion is missing. The table has more than 200,000 clones, roughly 70% seen once. Sequences were derived from PBMCs, sampled after 24 months of ibrutinib treatment. These receptors all stem from a human donor with chronic lymphocytic leukemia.

The DNA for the CDR3 is TGTGCCACCAGCAGAGATCGTCAGGGCGGTGAAAAACTGTTTTTT. It is translated as CATSRDRQGGEKLFF. The rearrangement links TRBV15 to TRBJ1-4; TRBD1 is a possible D gene (5 bases). V lost 0 bases and J lost 7, with 12 bases in between. Looked up from germline, CDR1 is LNHNV and CDR2 is YYDKDF (reference sequence). The CDR3 totals 15 residues.

The chain carries TRBV2 and TRBJ2-7, with 10 bases that match TRBD1. The V gene's germline CDR1 is SNHLY and CDR2 FYNNEI. This CDR3 spans 17 amino acids. J lost 7 bases, V lost 5 bases, and 17 bases had no gene match. The CDR3 protein is CASSPQTIRQGAREQYF. The CDR3 DNA follows: TGTGCCAGCAGTCCCCAGACCATAAGACAGGGGGCGCGGGAGCAGTACTTC.

The chain uses TRBV28 and TRBJ2-5; 9 bases fit TRBD2. CDR3 length equals 13 residues. Germline V CDR1 and CDR2: MDHEN, SYDVKM. Trimming cost V 4 bases and J 5 bases; bases outside gene matches: 2. In DNA form, the CDR3 reads TGTGCCAGCAGTTCTAGCGGGATGGAGACCCAGTACTTC. It yields the protein CASSSSGMETQYF.

The chain uses TRBV7-2 and TRBJ2-3, with D unresolved. CDR3 size: 15 residues. The germline V gene encodes CDR1 SGHTA and CDR2 FQGNSA. Trimming removed 0 bases from V and 0 bases from J, with 7 bases in between. This CDR3 reads CASSLAGPSTDTQYF. The CDR3 coding sequence is TGTGCCAGCAGCTTAGCAGGGCCTAGCACAGATACGCAGTATTTT.

This clone turned up a few times. CDR3 region: CAIGKTGAWETQYF. The DNA for the CDR3 is TGTGCCATCGGAAAGACAGGGGCCTGGGAGACCCAGTACTTC. This chain links TRBV10-3 with TRBJ2-5, with 8 bases aligning to TRBD1. The CDR3 sequence is 14 residues long. Germline CDR1 ENHRY, CDR2 SYGVKD. V was clipped by 8 bases and J by 5 bases; unmatched bases: 10.

V gene TRBV11-2 combines with J gene TRBJ1-1, with D possibly matching TRBD1 (6 bases). Trimming removed 7 bases at V and 9 bases at J, with 15 bases between. CDR3 length: 12 amino acids. Germline CDR1 SGHAT, CDR2 FQNNGV. The CDR3 protein is CASTPGDIKAFF. The CDR3 coding sequence is TGTGCCAGCACCCCGGGGGACATTAAAGCTTTCTTT. The variable domain in full, completed from reference TRBV11-2 and TRBJ1-1, reads EAGVAQSPRYKIIEKRQSVAFWCNPISGHATLYWYQQILGQGPKLLIQFQNNGVVDDSQLPKDRFSAERLKGVDSTLKIQPAKLEDSAVYLCASTPGDIKAFFGQGTRLTVV.

This chain joins TRBV4-3 and TRBJ2-7, with D tentatively TRBD1 (6 bases). This CDR3 is built from 18 residues. Germline V gene sequence: CDR1 LGHNA, CDR2 YSLEER. The V end was cut by 0 bases, the J end by 2 bases, with 20 bases between. The CDR3 reads CASSQEGGDTWGPYEQYF. The CDR3 DNA is TGCGCCAGCAGCCAAGAAGGTGGTGACACCTGGGGGCCCTACGAGCAGTACTTC.

On this clone itself: The same CDR3 can be traced to other DNA sequences in this sample. V and J are TRBV5-1 and TRBJ2-5; maybe TRBD1 (6 bases). The germline V gene encodes CDR1 SGHRS and CDR2 YFSETQ. This CDR3 region has 14 residues. With 0 bases removed from V and 1 base from J, the gap between germline ends came to 7 bases. Written as DNA, the CDR3 is TGCGCCAGCAGCTTGGGAGGGGGCCAAGAGACCCAGTACTTC. Its protein product is CASSLGGGQETQYF.

The V gene is TRBV30, the J gene TRBJ1-5; TRBD1 is a possible D gene (6 bases). This CDR3 comprises 11 residues. Per germline, CDR1 GTSNPN and CDR2 SVGIG (reference sequence). Trimming removed 5 bases from V and 7 bases from J, with 9 bases in between. The CDR3 DNA sequence: TGTGCCTGGGGCACAGGGCAGCCCCAGCATTTT. Translation: CAWGTGQPQHF.

The chain has TRBV5-1 and TRBJ2-7; 8 nucleotides align to TRBD2. V trimming: 1 base; J trimming: 3 bases; junction bases outside the gene matches: 6. The CDR3 runs to 15 residues. CDR1 and CDR2 from the germline V gene are SGHRS and YFSETQ. The CDR3 here is CASSLTSGSVYEQYF. CDR3 nucleotides: TGCGCCAGCAGCTTGACCAGCGGGAGTGTCTACGAGCAGTACTTC. The full variable domain, with the rest looked up from reference TRBV5-1 and TRBJ2-7, is KAGVTQTPRYLIKTRGQQVTLSCSPISGHRSVSWYQQTPGQGLQFLFEYFSETQRNKGNFPGRFSGRQFSNSRSEMNVSTLELGDSALYLCASSLTSGSVYEQYFGPGTRLTVT.

The CDR3 loop reads CASSLPSGQGAGKLFF. The DNA of the CDR3 is TGTGCCAGCAGCCTGCCTTCGGGACAGGGGGCGGGGAAACTGTTTTTT. The chain recombines TRBV7-2 with TRBJ1-4, with 12 bases identical to TRBD1. The germline V gene encodes CDR1 SGHTA and CDR2 FQGNSA. Trimming at V came to 5 bases and at J to 11 bases, leaving 12 bases not matched to a gene. This CDR3 has 16 residues.

This chain joins TRBV7-9 and TRBJ2-7; D assignment may be TRBD1 or TRBD2 (5 bases each). The CDR3 extends over 14 amino acids. In germline, CDR1 is SEHNR, CDR2 FQNEAQ (reference sequence). Trimming pared 5 bases from V and 4 bases from J, leaving 15 bases between. The CDR3 DNA reads as TGTGCCAGCAGCCGAGGGACGGAGAGGTACGAGCAGTACTTC. The encoded protein is CASSRGTERYEQYF.